The 9 T cell receptor beta chains below come from one sample, sequenced in a study of T-cell reconstitution after alpha-beta-depleted transplantation in children (dated by TCRdb to the mid-2010s). Libraries were built with PCR. Instrument on record: Illumina HiSeq 2500. To normalize quantification of the TCRbeta repertoire, the TCR libraries were built with molecular barcoding that relied on unique molecular identifiers. In TCRdb, the public reads were trimmed at Q25 with fastp and aligned with MiXCR, with productive beta chains retained. CDR3 protein duplicates are merged, each entry listing the most common genes and DNA. This sample comprises fewer than 700,000 distinct CDR3 sequences, roughly 13% of them detected only once. 2.2% of the sample is in the top ten clones. The treatment or condition label, read with the paper, signifies: allogeneic hematopoietic cell transplantation with graft depleted of TCRalphabeta T cells and CD19 B cells.

Sequencing was performed on PBMCs, mostly from graft donor cells, taken 360 days after TCRalphabeta/CD19-depleted stem cell transplant. These receptors originate from a male patient aged 5 to 17 who had a stem cell transplant for acute myeloid leukemia, so the T cells may come from the graft donor.

This clonotype appeared a few times. The chain couples TRBV10-3 to TRBJ2-5; 7 bases agree with TRBD1. Germline lookup yields CDR1 ENHRY and CDR2 SYGVKD. V dropped 0 bases and J dropped 5; count of bases not matched to a gene: 9. CDR3 size: 16 residues. CDR3: CAISESRVGGLETQYF. CDR3 DNA sequence: TGTGCCATCAGTGAGTCGCGAGTAGGGGGCTTGGAGACCCAGTACTTC.

The sample holds a few counts of this clonotype. This sequence joins TRBV29-1 and TRBJ2-2; 16 nucleotides match TRBD2. Per the germline V gene, CDR1 is SQVTM and CDR2 is ANQGSEA. The junction had 10 bases not matched to a gene; V was cut back by 7 bases and J by 5 bases. CDR3 length: 17 residues. CDR3 DNA sequence: TGCAGCGCCCTGGGACTAGCGGGAGGGCTTGGAACCGGGGAGCTGTTTTTT. This encodes CSALGLAGGLGTGELFF.

This clonotype was seen ten or more times. V gene TRBV19 combines with J gene TRBJ2-1, with D tentatively TRBD2 (6 bases). The germline gives CDR1 LNHDA, CDR2 SQIVND (reference sequence). Between the trimmed V and J ends, which lost 3 bases and 14 bases, there was a span of 17 bases. The CDR3 covers 13 residues. CDR3 sequence reads: CASSIPGLSDEFF. CDR3 coding DNA: TGTGCCAGTAGTATTCCGGGACTGTCCGACGAGTTCTTC.

J is TRBJ2-5 and V is TRBV4-2, with TRBD2 matching 9 bases. Germline V lookup: CDR1 LGHNA, CDR2 YNFKEQ. The CDR3 has 16 amino acids. V shed 0 bases, J shed 5 bases, and the junction held 7 bases outside the gene matches. CDR3 in DNA: TGTGCCAGCAGCCAAGATAATAGCGGGAGTCACGAGACCCAGTACTTC. This encodes CASSQDNSGSHETQYF.

This chain uses TRBV3-1 with TRBJ2-2; D gene unclear. Germline-derived CDR1 and CDR2 are LGHDT and YNNKEL (reference sequence). Trimming stripped 5 bases from V and 0 bases from J, with 13 bases between. The CDR3 consists of 16 residues. The DNA for the CDR3 is TGTGCCAGCAGCATTGACATCCAACCGAACACCGGGGAGCTGTTTTTT. Translation: CASSIDIQPNTGELFF.

In this sample, this clonotype turned up many times. This chain uses TRBV29-1 with TRBJ2-1; 13 bases map to TRBD2. CDR1 and CDR2 from the germline V gene are SQVTM and ANQGSEA. V shed 5 bases, J shed 7 bases, and the junction held 5 bases outside the gene matches. This CDR3 spans 14 amino acids. This CDR3 is CSVPGLAGTNEQFF. CDR3 in DNA: TGCAGCGTTCCGGGACTAGCGGGAACAAATGAGCAGTTCTTC.

This clonotype was seen only a few times. The V and J genes are TRBV20-1 and TRBJ2-1; the D gene is possibly TRBD2 (5 bases). The V end was cut by 5 bases, the J end by 10 bases, with 15 bases between. The CDR3 loop spans 12 amino acids. Germline CDR1 is DFQATT and CDR2 is SNEGSKA (reference sequence). CDR3: CSAGYWTVEQFF. The CDR3 region has the DNA TGCAGTGCTGGCTATTGGACTGTCGAGCAGTTCTTC.

This clonotype showed up just a few times. V gene TRBV27 combines with J gene TRBJ2-7; 7 bases align to TRBD1. In germline, CDR1 is MNHEY, CDR2 SMNVEV (reference sequence). The J segment lost 2 bases and the V segment lost 5 bases, leaving 9 bases of the junction unmatched. The length of the CDR3 is 15 residues. In DNA, the CDR3 is TGTGCCAGCAGTCCCGCCGGGACAGAGACCTACGAGCAGTACTTC. Amino acids: CASSPAGTETYEQYF.

This clonotype was seen only a few times. The chain joins TRBV20-1 to TRBJ1-5; possible D gene TRBD1, 5 bases. Germline V gene data show CDR1 as DFQATT and CDR2 as SNEGSKA (reference sequence). CDR3 length: 16 residues. Trimming took 2 bases from V and 3 from J, leaving 17 bases between them. In DNA, the CDR3 is TGCAGTGCTAGAACAGGCGATCGCCTCACCAATCAGCCCCAGCATTTT. Protein: CSARTGDRLTNQPQHF.